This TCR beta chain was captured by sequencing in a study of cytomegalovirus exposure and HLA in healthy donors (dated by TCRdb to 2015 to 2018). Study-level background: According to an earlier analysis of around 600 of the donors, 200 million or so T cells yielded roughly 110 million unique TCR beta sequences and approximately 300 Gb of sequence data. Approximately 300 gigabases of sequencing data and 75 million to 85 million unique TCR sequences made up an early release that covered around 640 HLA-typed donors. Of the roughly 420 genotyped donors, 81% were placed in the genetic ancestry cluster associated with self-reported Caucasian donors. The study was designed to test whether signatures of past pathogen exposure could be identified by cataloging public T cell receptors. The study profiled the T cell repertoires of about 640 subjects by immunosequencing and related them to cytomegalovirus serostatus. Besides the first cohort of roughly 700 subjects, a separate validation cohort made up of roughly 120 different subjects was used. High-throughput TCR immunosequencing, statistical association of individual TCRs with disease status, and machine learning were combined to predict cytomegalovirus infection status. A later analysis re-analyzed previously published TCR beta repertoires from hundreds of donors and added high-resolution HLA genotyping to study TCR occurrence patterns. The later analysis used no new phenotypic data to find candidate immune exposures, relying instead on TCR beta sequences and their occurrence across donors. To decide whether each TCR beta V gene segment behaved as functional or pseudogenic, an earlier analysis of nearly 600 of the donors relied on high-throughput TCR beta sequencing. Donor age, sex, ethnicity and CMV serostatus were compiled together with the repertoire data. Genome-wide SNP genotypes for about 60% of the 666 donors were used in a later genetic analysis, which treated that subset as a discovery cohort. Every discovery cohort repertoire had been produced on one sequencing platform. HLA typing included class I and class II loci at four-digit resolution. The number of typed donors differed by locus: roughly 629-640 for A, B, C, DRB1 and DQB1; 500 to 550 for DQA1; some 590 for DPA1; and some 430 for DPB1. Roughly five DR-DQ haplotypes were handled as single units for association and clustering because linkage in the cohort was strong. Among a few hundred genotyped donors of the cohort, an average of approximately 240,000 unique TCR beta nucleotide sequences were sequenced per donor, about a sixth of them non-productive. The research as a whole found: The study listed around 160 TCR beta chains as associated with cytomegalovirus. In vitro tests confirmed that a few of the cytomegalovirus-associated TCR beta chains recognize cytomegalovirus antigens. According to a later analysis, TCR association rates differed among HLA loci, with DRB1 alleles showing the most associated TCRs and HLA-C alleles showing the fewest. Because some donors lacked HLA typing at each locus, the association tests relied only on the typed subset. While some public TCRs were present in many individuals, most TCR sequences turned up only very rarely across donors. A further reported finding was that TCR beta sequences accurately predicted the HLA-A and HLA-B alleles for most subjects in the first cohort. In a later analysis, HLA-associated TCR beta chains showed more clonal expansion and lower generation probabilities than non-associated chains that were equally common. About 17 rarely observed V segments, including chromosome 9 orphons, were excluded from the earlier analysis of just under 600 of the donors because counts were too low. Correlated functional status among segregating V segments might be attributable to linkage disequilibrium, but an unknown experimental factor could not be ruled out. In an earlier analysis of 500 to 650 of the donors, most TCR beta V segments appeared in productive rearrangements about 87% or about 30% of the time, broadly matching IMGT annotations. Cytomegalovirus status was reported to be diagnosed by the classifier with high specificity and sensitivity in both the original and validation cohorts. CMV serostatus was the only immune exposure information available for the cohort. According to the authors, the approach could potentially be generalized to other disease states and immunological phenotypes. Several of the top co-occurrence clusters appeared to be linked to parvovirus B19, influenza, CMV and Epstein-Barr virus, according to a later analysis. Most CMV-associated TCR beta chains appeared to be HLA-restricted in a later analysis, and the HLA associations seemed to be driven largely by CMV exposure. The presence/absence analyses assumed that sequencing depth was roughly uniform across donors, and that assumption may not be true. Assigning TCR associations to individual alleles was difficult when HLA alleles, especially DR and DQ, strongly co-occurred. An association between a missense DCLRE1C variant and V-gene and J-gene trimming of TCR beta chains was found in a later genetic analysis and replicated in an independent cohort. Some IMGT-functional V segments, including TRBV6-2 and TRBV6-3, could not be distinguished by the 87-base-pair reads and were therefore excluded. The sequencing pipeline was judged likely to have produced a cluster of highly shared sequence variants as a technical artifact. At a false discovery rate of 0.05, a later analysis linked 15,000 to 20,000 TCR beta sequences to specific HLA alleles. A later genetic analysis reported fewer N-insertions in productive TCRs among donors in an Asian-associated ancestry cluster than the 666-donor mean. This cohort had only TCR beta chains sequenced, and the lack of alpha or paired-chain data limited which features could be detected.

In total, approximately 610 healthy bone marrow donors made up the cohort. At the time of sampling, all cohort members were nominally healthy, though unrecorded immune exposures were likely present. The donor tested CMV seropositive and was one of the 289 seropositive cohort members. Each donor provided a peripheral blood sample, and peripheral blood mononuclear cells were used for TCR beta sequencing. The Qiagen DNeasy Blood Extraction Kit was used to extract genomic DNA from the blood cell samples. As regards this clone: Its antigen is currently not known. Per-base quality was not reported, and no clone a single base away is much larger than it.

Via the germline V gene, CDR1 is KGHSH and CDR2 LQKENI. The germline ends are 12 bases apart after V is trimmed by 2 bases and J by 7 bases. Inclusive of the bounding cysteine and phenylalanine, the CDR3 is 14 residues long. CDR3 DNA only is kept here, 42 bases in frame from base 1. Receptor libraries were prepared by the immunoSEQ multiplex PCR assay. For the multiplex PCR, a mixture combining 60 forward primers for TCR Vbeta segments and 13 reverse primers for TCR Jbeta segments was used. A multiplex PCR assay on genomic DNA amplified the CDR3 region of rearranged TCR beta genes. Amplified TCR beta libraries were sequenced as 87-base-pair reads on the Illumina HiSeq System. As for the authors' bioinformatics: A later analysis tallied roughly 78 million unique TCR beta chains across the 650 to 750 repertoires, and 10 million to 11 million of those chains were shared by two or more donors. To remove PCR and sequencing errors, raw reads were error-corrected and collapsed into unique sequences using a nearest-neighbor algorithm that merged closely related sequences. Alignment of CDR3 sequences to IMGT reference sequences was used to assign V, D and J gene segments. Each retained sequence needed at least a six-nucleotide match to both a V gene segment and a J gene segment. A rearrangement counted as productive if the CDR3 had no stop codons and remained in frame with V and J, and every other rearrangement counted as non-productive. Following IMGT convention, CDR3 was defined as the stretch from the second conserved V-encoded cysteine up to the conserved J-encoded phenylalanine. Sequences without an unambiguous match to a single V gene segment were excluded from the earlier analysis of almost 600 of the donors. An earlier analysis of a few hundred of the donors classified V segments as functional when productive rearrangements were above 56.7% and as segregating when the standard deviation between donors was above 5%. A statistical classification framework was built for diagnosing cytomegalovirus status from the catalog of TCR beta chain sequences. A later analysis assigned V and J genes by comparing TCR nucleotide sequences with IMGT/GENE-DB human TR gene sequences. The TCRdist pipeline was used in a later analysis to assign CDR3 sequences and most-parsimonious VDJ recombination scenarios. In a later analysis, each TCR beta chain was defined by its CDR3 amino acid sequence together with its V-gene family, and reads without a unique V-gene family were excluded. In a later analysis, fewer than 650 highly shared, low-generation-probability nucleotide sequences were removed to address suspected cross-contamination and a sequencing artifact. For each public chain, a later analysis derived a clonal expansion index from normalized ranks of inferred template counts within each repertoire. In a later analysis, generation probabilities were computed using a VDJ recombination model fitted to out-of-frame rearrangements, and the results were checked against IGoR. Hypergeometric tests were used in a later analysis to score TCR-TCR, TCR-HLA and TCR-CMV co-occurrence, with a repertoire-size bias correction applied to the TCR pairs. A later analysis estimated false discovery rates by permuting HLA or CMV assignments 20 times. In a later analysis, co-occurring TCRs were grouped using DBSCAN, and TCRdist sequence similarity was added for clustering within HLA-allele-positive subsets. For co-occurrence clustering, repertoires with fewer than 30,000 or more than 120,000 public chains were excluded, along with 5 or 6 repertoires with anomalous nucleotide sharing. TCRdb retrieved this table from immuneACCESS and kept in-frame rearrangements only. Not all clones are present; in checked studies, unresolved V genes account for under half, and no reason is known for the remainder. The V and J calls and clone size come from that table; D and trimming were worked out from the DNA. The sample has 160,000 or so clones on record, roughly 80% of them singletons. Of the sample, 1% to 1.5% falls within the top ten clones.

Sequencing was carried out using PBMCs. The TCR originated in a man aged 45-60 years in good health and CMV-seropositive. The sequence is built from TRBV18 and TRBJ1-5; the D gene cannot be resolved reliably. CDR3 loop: CASSPGGSWQPQHF. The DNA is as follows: TGTGCCAGCTCACCAGGTGGGAGTTGGCAGCCCCAGCATTTT.